The 27 T cell receptor beta chains below come from one sample, sequenced in a study of blood T cell repertoires in COVID-19. The repertoire was sequenced with immunoSEQ multiplex PCR; TCRdb's copy has only in-frame clones and lacks some. Here the sample spans some 260,000 clones, more than 85% being singletons. Sequencing was performed on PBMCs or T cells enriched from blood (not recorded which). The receptors were gathered from a man between 35 and 55 years old who had recovered from COVID-19.

This chain uses TRBV19 with TRBJ2-7; 7 bases agree with TRBD1. Looked up from germline, CDR1 is LNHDA and CDR2 is SQIVND (reference sequence). The CDR3 sequence is 16 residues long. Trimming took 5 bases from V and 0 from J; bases not matched to a gene: 10. This CDR3 is CASSSGTAHSSYEQYF. For the CDR3, the DNA is TGTGCCAGTAGTTCCGGGACAGCCCACTCCTCCTACGAGCAGTACTTC.

The chain couples TRBV18 to TRBJ2-3; 13 positions match TRBD2. CDR3 length: 16 amino acids. Germline CDR1 reads KGHSH; CDR2 reads LQKENI. V trimming: 4 bases; J trimming: 6 bases; junction bases outside the gene matches: 7. CDR3 DNA: TGTGCCAGCTCACAAGGGACTAGCGGGAAACGGGATACGCAGTATTTT. Translated: CASSQGTSGKRDTQYF.

Here the CDR3 DNA reads TGCGCCAGCAGCTTCGGGACTAGCGGCTCCTTTGACCGCGAGCAGTACTTC. This gives the protein CASSFGTSGSFDREQYF. This rearrangement joins TRBV5-1 to TRBJ2-7; 11 nucleotides match TRBD2. Germline lookup yields CDR1 SGHRS and CDR2 YFSETQ. J was trimmed by 6 bases and V by 2 bases; bases with no gene match: 13. The CDR3 contains 17 residues.

The gene calls are TRBV28 and TRBJ2-3, with 7 bases aligning to TRBD2. This CDR3 contains 14 residues. Germline trimming cut 6 bases from V and 4 bases from J; bases unmatched to any gene: 7. From germline, CDR1 is MDHEN and CDR2 SYDVKM. The CDR3 DNA reads TGTGCCAGCAGCTCCAGCGGGATGTCAGATACGCAGTATTTT. It translates to CASSSSGMSDTQYF.

This sequence joins TRBV7-9 and TRBJ1-1, with D tentatively TRBD1 (6 bases). The germline V gene encodes CDR1 SEHNR and CDR2 FQNEAQ (reference sequence). This CDR3 is built from 16 residues. The V end lost 5 bases, the J end lost 0 bases, and 16 bases lay between the germline ends. CDR3 in amino acids: CASSQTGQIMNTEAFF. CDR3 sequence (DNA): TGTGCCAGCAGCCAAACGGGACAAATAATGAACACTGAAGCTTTCTTT.

The J gene is TRBJ1-6, the V gene TRBV2, with a possible D match to TRBD1 (5 bases). Trimming shortened V by 7 bases and J by 7 bases, and 14 bases separated the two germline ends. The CDR3 covers 14 residues. Germline V gene lookup returns CDR1 SNHLY and CDR2 FYNNEI. CDR3 in amino acids: CASNPANRNSPLHF. DNA of the CDR3: TGTGCCAGCAATCCAGCCAACAGGAATTCACCCCTCCACTTT.

The chain carries TRBV6-1 and TRBJ1-3; a possible D gene is TRBD1 (5 bases). Germline CDR1 reads MNHNS; CDR2 reads SASEGT. Trimming left V 2 bases short and J 2 bases short, with 7 bases between. This CDR3 contains 14 residues. CDR3 region: CASSEQGTGNTIYF. CDR3 sequence (DNA): TGTGCCAGCAGTGAACAGGGTACTGGAAACACCATATATTTT.

V and J are TRBV7-2 and TRBJ2-3; a possible D gene is TRBD1 (6 bases). The V and J ends lost 5 bases and 2 bases respectively, with 17 bases between them. Germline CDR1 reads SGHTA; CDR2 reads FQGNSA. CDR3 length: 16 amino acids. For the CDR3, the DNA is TGTGCCAGCAGCCTCACGGACAGATTCGACACAGATACGCAGTATTTT. This gives the protein CASSLTDRFDTDTQYF.

As to this clone: An end of the junction does not agree with germline; a read error may underlie this. The chain carries TRBV11-3 and TRBJ2-3, with 11 positions matching TRBD2. Germline V gene lookup returns CDR1 SGHNT and CDR2 YENEEA. This CDR3 is built from 17 residues. CDR3 residues: CASSLELAGATTNTQYF. The CDR3 DNA reads as TGTGCCAGCAGCTTAGAACTAGCGGGGGCCACCACAAATACGCAGTATTTT.

The chain links TRBV30 to TRBJ2-1, with 7 bases lining up with TRBD1. Per germline, CDR1 GTSNPN and CDR2 SVGIG (reference sequence). The CDR3 contains 13 residues. Unmatched junction bases numbered 11, after V lost 8 bases and J lost 7 bases. The chain's CDR3 is CARNWKGANEQFF. For the CDR3, the DNA is TGTGCCCGGAATTGGAAGGGGGCGAATGAGCAGTTCTTC.

This chain uses TRBV7-6 with TRBJ2-2, with 14 nucleotides matching TRBD2. The germline CDR1 and CDR2 sequences are SGHVS and FNYEAQ. Losses at the gene ends were 5 bases for V and 0 bases for J; bases not matched to a gene: 5. CDR3 length: 18 amino acids. The CDR3 region is CASSHRLAGGTNTGELFF. Written as DNA, the CDR3 is TGTGCCAGCAGCCATCGACTAGCGGGGGGGACGAACACCGGGGAGCTGTTTTTT.

The CDR3 reads CASSETSGVAIQYF. The CDR3 nucleotides are TGTGCCAGCAGCGAGACTAGCGGGGTAGCCATTCAGTACTTC. The chain has TRBV3-1 (or the pseudogene TRBV3-2) and TRBJ2-4; 11 positions agree with TRBD2. The germline V gene has CDR1 LGHDT and CDR2 YNNKEL (reference sequence). V gave up 5 bases and J gave up 9 bases; unmatched junction bases: 6. This CDR3 spans 14 amino acids.

This chain uses TRBV3-1 (or the pseudogene TRBV3-2) with TRBJ2-3; 11 bases match TRBD2. This CDR3 contains 16 residues. Germline loops: CDR1 LGHDT, CDR2 YNNKEL (reference sequence). Trimming at V came to 4 bases and at J to 2 bases, leaving 5 bases not matched to a gene. The CDR3 nucleotides read TGTGCCAGCAGCCTGAGACTAGCGGGATCCACAGATACGCAGTATTTT. It codes for CASSLRLAGSTDTQYF.

A single count supports this clone. The V gene is TRBV27, the J gene TRBJ1-5; 8 bases are shared with TRBD1. This CDR3 has 14 residues. Germline V gives CDR1 MNHEY, CDR2 SMNVEV (reference sequence). Trimming removed 2 bases from V and 4 bases from J; junction bases left unmatched: 1. The CDR3 nucleotides are TGTGCCAGCAGTTTAGACAGGGGTAATCAGCCCCAGCATTTT. This gives the protein CASSLDRGNQPQHF.

This chain uses TRBV2 with TRBJ2-7; 7 bases line up with TRBD1. This CDR3 contains 14 residues. V lost 7 bases and J lost 4; bases outside the gene matches: 10. From germline, CDR1 is SNHLY and CDR2 FYNNEI. The CDR3 reads CASNPRTGFYEQYF. CDR3 sequence (DNA): TGTGCCAGCAACCCCAGGACAGGTTTTTACGAGCAGTACTTC.

The gene calls are TRBV29-1 and TRBJ1-1; 12 positions match TRBD1. V was clipped by 6 bases and J by 5 bases; unmatched bases: 10. This CDR3 comprises 15 residues. Germline V gives CDR1 SQVTM, CDR2 ANQGSEA. CDR3 bases: TGCAGCGTAGTCCCGGGACAGGGGGCGCGGACTGAAGCTTTCTTT. Its protein product is CSVVPGQGARTEAFF.

The rearrangement uses TRBV7-2 and TRBJ1-2; perhaps TRBD1 as D (5 bases). The CDR3 covers 15 residues. From germline, CDR1 is SGHTA and CDR2 FQGNSA. Trimming removed 5 bases at V and 2 bases at J, with 15 bases between. The CDR3 sequence: CASSKPPGRNYGYTF. Here the CDR3 DNA reads TGTGCCAGCAGCAAACCACCAGGGAGGAACTATGGCTACACCTTC.

V and J are TRBV4-2 and TRBJ2-1, with 11 bases that match TRBD2. This CDR3 comprises 16 residues. Germline trimming cut 4 bases from V and 8 bases from J; bases unmatched to any gene: 10. In germline, CDR1 is LGHNA, CDR2 YNFKEQ. The CDR3 DNA follows: TGTGCCAGCAGCCTTCTTGCGGTAGCGGGGGGGCATGAGCAGTTCTTC. It is translated as CASSLLAVAGGHEQFF.

The chain combines TRBV7-2 with TRBJ1-2; 7 nucleotides line up with TRBD1. V trimming: 5 bases; J trimming: 1 base; junction bases outside the gene matches: 10. Germline V gene data show CDR1 as SGHTA and CDR2 as FQGNSA. The CDR3 extends over 16 amino acids. CDR3: CASSIHTGQSNYGYTF. The CDR3 nucleotides read TGTGCCAGCAGCATTCACACGGGACAGAGTAACTATGGCTACACCTTC.

This chain uses TRBV2 with TRBJ1-2, with TRBD1 matching 7 bases. Germline CDR1 reads SNHLY; CDR2 reads FYNNEI. This CDR3 is 14 amino acids long. The junction had 5 bases not matched to a gene; V was cut back by 7 bases and J by 0 bases. CDR3 DNA sequence: TGTGCCAGCACTGGGACAGAAGCTAACTATGGCTACACCTTC. This codes for CASTGTEANYGYTF.

This sequence joins TRBV2 and TRBJ2-1; tentative D call: TRBD1 (5 bases). The V and J ends lost 7 bases and 4 bases respectively, with 8 bases between them. The CDR3 extends over 12 amino acids. Germline V gene sequence: CDR1 SNHLY, CDR2 FYNNEI. The CDR3 spells CASKGDYNEQFF. CDR3 nucleotide sequence: TGTGCCAGCAAAGGGGATTACAATGAGCAGTTCTTC.

The CDR3 is CASSLRTAVNEKLFF. As DNA, the CDR3 is TGTGCCAGCAGCCTCCGGACAGCCGTTAATGAAAAACTGTTTTTT. The chain uses TRBV27 and TRBJ1-4, with a tentative D call TRBD1 (6 bases). Germline lookup yields CDR1 MNHEY and CDR2 SMNVEV (reference sequence). Trimming took off 6 bases at V and 4 bases at J, with 15 bases between the two ends. The CDR3 totals 15 residues.

This clone came up once. This chain joins TRBV3-1 (or the pseudogene TRBV3-2) and TRBJ1-5; 9 bases line up with TRBD1. The germline CDR1 and CDR2 sequences are LGHDT and YNNKEL (reference sequence). This CDR3 spans 15 amino acids. J gave up 4 bases and V 3 bases, and 4 bases lay outside the gene matches. The CDR3 DNA follows: TGTGCCAGCAGCCATGGGACAGGGAAGAATCAGCCCCAGCATTTT. Protein: CASSHGTGKNQPQHF.

V gene TRBV7-9 combines with J gene TRBJ2-3; no firm D call. V was pared by 6 bases and J by 5 bases, with 6 bases between. Per the germline V gene, CDR1 is SEHNR and CDR2 is FQNEAQ (reference sequence). This CDR3 is built from 11 residues. For the CDR3, the DNA is TGTGCCAGCAGTAGTCTAGATACGCAGTATTTT. It translates to CASSSLDTQYF.

The chain carries TRBV7-2 and TRBJ2-7; D perhaps matches TRBD1 (5 bases). Trimming left V 5 bases short and J 5 bases short, with 25 bases between. The CDR3 length is 17 residues. The germline CDR1 and CDR2 sequences are SGHTA and FQGNSA. The DNA for the CDR3 is TGTGCCAGCAGCCCCGGCCGTTGGGTGGTCTCCAGGGACGAGCAGTACTTC. It encodes CASSPGRWVVSRDEQYF.

The chain links TRBV19 to TRBJ2-7; the match to TRBD1 covers 7 bases. V was pared by 7 bases and J by 3 bases, with 9 bases of the junction left unmatched. This CDR3 region has 14 residues. The germline gives CDR1 LNHDA, CDR2 SQIVND (reference sequence). The CDR3 nucleotides are TGTGCCAGTAAAAGGGACAGACTTAACTACGAGCAGTACTTC. Encoded protein: CASKRDRLNYEQYF.

The rearrangement links TRBV28 to TRBJ1-2; D unclear. CDR1 and CDR2 from the germline V gene are MDHEN and SYDVKM. Trimming took 4 bases from V and 10 from J, leaving 13 bases between them. This CDR3 region has 12 residues. The CDR3 loop is CASSSTDKLYTF. For the CDR3, the DNA is TGTGCCAGCAGTTCAACAGATAAACTCTACACCTTC.